This T cell receptor (beta chain) was documented in a study of cytomegalovirus exposure and HLA in healthy donors. The V end was cut by 0 bases, the J end by 2 bases, with 16 bases between. The CDR3 contains 17 residues. The germline gives CDR1 PRHDT, CDR2 FYEKMQ (reference sequence). Use of 60 Vbeta and 13 Jbeta primers characterized the PCR. This table comes from immunoSEQ multiplex PCR, and its TCRdb copy is limited to in-frame clones, with some not included. The sample includes around 150,000 clones, about 70% of them seen just once. Regarding this clone: Its antigen is currently unknown.

Sampled while nominally healthy, donors likely had unrecorded immune exposures. Study-level findings and limits: V- and J-gene trimming of TCR beta was linked (in a later analysis) to a missense DCLRE1C variant.

The chain links TRBV13 to TRBJ1-2; tentatively, D is TRBD1 (6 bases). The sequenced sample was PBMCs. The TCR was taken from a woman aged 40 to 49 in good health and CMV-seronegative. The CDR3 loop is CASSLGLDSPPNYGYTF. The DNA for the CDR3 is TGTGCCAGCAGCTTAGGGCTGGACAGCCCCCCGAACTATGGCTACACCTTC.